Each of the 10 T cell receptor beta chains below was sequenced from the same sample in a study of shared clonotypes between healthy human individuals. The assay was immunoSEQ multiplex PCR, and TCRdb's table has in-frame clones only and misses some. In the table there are more than 2,000,000 clones, approximately 90% of which are singletons. Material for sequencing was naive CD4+ T cells sorted from blood. Specified subset: CD45RA+ positively selected. The source is a man aged 18 to 29 in good health.

The rearrangement links TRBV6-5 to TRBJ2-2; 7 bases map to TRBD2. V lost 6 bases, J lost 4 bases, and 8 bases stayed unmatched. The CDR3 length is 15 residues. Per germline, CDR1 MNHEY and CDR2 SVGAGI. The CDR3 DNA sequence: TGTGCCAGCAGACCATCACTAGCGAGCACCGGGGAGCTGTTTTTT. Protein sequence: CASRPSLASTGELFF.

This clone was picked up one time. The rearrangement uses TRBV6-1 and TRBJ2-2; 12 bases fit TRBD1. J was trimmed by 6 bases and V by 6 bases; bases with no gene match: 5. Germline V gives CDR1 MNHNS, CDR2 SASEGT. The CDR3 spans 15 residues. CDR3 DNA sequence: TGTGCCAGCAGGGGGGACAGGGGGCAGGCCGGGGAGCTGTTTTTT. Encoded protein: CASRGDRGQAGELFF.

The rearrangement links TRBV4-1 to TRBJ1-1; TRBD1 aligns across 8 bases. This CDR3 is 14 amino acids long. Unmatched junction bases numbered 7, after V lost 4 bases and J lost 6 bases. The germline V gene encodes CDR1 MGHRA and CDR2 YSYEKL. In DNA, the CDR3 is TGCGCCAGCAGCCCTCGACAGGGGAGGGCTGAAGCTTTCTTT. Protein: CASSPRQGRAEAFF.

The chain employs TRBV4-1 and TRBJ2-7; D gene ambiguous. V lost 1 base and J lost 1, with 8 bases in between. This CDR3 is 14 amino acids long. Looked up from germline, CDR1 is MGHRA and CDR2 is YSYEKL. The CDR3 region has the DNA TGCGCCAGCAGCCAAGCTTCGCAATCCTACGAGCAGTACTTC. Its protein is CASSQASQSYEQYF.

This rearrangement joins TRBV6-5 to TRBJ2-3, with unresolved D. The CDR3 runs to 13 residues. Deletions cut 4 bases from V and 5 bases from J, with 10 bases between. Germline-derived CDR1 and CDR2 are MNHEY and SVGAGI. In DNA form, the CDR3 reads TGTGCCAGCAGTTTAGTGGTCGGAGATACGCAGTATTTT. This encodes CASSLVVGDTQYF.

The chain is built from TRBV7-9 and TRBJ2-1, with 9 positions matching TRBD2. Germline loops: CDR1 SEHNR, CDR2 FQNEAQ (reference sequence). J was trimmed by 6 bases and V by 2 bases; bases with no gene match: 5. The CDR3 sequence is 15 residues long. The CDR3 sequence is CASSLLAGGRNEQFF. DNA for the CDR3: TGTGCCAGCAGCTTATTGGCGGGGGGGCGCAATGAGCAGTTCTTC.

The gene calls are TRBV7-2 and TRBJ1-4; TRBD1 matches at 10 bases. Germline CDR1 SGHTA, CDR2 FQGNSA. J was trimmed by 6 bases and V by 5 bases; bases with no gene match: 3. This CDR3 has 14 amino acids. The CDR3 is CASSLTGGHEKLFF. The CDR3 DNA is TGTGCCAGCAGCCTGACAGGGGGCCATGAAAAACTGTTTTTT.

This clone was seen only a few times. The rearrangement uses TRBV18 and TRBJ1-1; tentative D call: TRBD1 (5 bases). Trimming shortened V by 5 bases and J by 6 bases, and 13 bases separated the two germline ends. CDR1 and CDR2 (germline): KGHSH, LQKENI. This CDR3 has 13 amino acids. The CDR3 region has the DNA TGTGCCAGCTCATCGAGGGGAATCCCTGAAGCTTTCTTT. Amino acids: CASSSRGIPEAFF.

The gene calls are TRBV4-1 and TRBJ2-3; 11 nucleotides agree with TRBD2. The CDR3 has 15 amino acids. The V gene end was trimmed by 0 bases and the J gene end by 10 bases; junction bases not matched to a gene: 6. The V gene's germline CDR1 is MGHRA and CDR2 YSYEKL. CDR3 loop: CASSQDASGRIAQYF. The CDR3 DNA follows: TGCGCCAGCAGCCAAGATGCTAGCGGGAGGATTGCGCAGTATTTT.

This sequence joins TRBV19 and TRBJ1-5; D uncertain. The CDR3 covers 14 residues. The germline V and J ends were trimmed by 1 base and 13 bases, with 17 bases remaining between them. Germline V gene sequence: CDR1 LNHDA, CDR2 SQIVND (reference sequence). CDR3 nucleotides: TGTGCCAGTAGTATAGTTGCTTTGAGGGCGTGGCAGCATTTT. Translation: CASSIVALRAWQHF. The whole variable domain, filled in from reference TRBV19 and TRBJ1-5, reads DGGITQSPKYLFRKEGQNVTLSCEQNLNHDAMYWYRQDPGQGLRLIYYSQIVNDFQKGDIAEGYSVSREKKESFPLTVTSAQKNPTAFYLCASSIVALRAWQHFGDGTRLSIL.